Listed below are T cell receptor beta chains from one sample, sequenced in a study of T cell changes during pregnancy in multiple sclerosis. Data came from immunoSEQ multiplex PCR; TCRdb stores just in-frame clones and leaves some out. The sample shows approximately 40,000 clones, less than 90% of them seen only once. Sequencing was performed on CD4+ T cells from peripheral blood mononuclear cells, taken in the second trimester of pregnancy. These receptors were obtained from a female donor with multiple sclerosis, enrolled in a pregnancy study. Each CDR3 is given with its conserved first and last residue. A D gene is named only where the DNA matches it firmly. Size is omitted from some rows. Given values are once, few, many or a class for expanded clones.

D: .
size: .
J: TRBJ1-2
V: TRBV7-2
DNA: TGTGCCAGCAGGCTCACGGTAGCTAACTATGGCTACACCTTC
CDR3: CASRLTVANYGYTF

D: .
size: .
J: TRBJ2-1
V: TRBV7-9
DNA: TGTGCCAGCAGCTTACCGGGGAGGGGGGCCTACAATGAGCAGTTCTTC
CDR3: CASSLPGRGAYNEQFF

D: TRBD1
size: .
J: TRBJ1-5
V: TRBV18
DNA: TGTGCCAGCTCCACCTCGGGACAGGGCAATCAGCCCCAGCATTTT
CDR3: CASSTSGQGNQPQHF

D: TRBD2
size: once
J: TRBJ2-7
V: TRBV30
DNA: TGTGCCTGGAGTATGGGCGGGAGATCCAACGAGCAGTACTTC
CDR3: CAWSMGGRSNEQYF

D: .
size: .
J: TRBJ1-5
V: TRBV28
DNA: TGTGCCAGCAGTCTTCCCGGACAGTCAAATCAGCCCCAGCATTTT
CDR3: CASSLPGQSNQPQHF

D: .
size: .
J: TRBJ2-5
V: TRBV19
DNA: TGTGCCAGTAGTCAACTATTCGGAGAGACCCAGTACTTC
CDR3: CASSQLFGETQYF

D: TRBD2
size: .
J: TRBJ2-4
V: TRBV7-2
DNA: TGTGCCAGCAGCTTAGTTCTAGCGGGAGTCGAGAACATTCAGTACTTC
CDR3: CASSLVLAGVENIQYF

D: .
size: .
J: TRBJ2-2
V: TRBV6-5
DNA: TGTGCCATTGGCTCTGGCCGGGAGCTGTTTTTT
CDR3: CAIGSGRELFF

D: TRBD1
size: .
J: TRBJ1-5
V: TRBV2
DNA: TGTGCCAGCAATTGGGGACAGGGTAGCAATCAGCCCCAGCATTTT
CDR3: CASNWGQGSNQPQHF

D: .
size: .
J: TRBJ1-1
V: TRBV5-6
DNA: TGTGCCAGCAGCTTGAGGCGGGTAGGGATGAACACTGAAGCTTTCTTT
CDR3: CASSLRRVGMNTEAFF

D: TRBD1
size: medium-sized
J: TRBJ1-1
V: TRBV5-1
DNA: TGCGCCAGCAGCTTGGTTTTTGGCGGGACAGCGAACACTGAAGCTTTCTTT
CDR3: CASSLVFGGTANTEAFF

D: .
size: .
J: TRBJ2-1
V: TRBV6-1
DNA: TGTGCCAGCAGTGACGACTGGGTCTCCTACAATGAGCAGTTCTTC
CDR3: CASSDDWVSYNEQFF

D: TRBD2
size: .
J: TRBJ2-7
V: TRBV5-4
DNA: TGTGCCAGCAGCTCCCGAGTCCCGGGACTAGCGGGAGGGCCCTACGAGCAGTACTTC
CDR3: CASSSRVPGLAGGPYEQYF

D: .
size: once
J: TRBJ1-5
V: TRBV6-1
DNA: TGTGCCAGCAGTGTTGACAGATTCAATCAGCCCCAGCATTTT
CDR3: CASSVDRFNQPQHF

D: TRBD1
size: .
J: TRBJ1-5
V: TRBV6-6
DNA: TGTGCCAGCAGTGACACAGGGGGAGTAAATCAGCCCCAGCATTTT
CDR3: CASSDTGGVNQPQHF

D: TRBD1
size: .
J: TRBJ2-3
V: TRBV12-5
DNA: TGTGCTAGTGCCCGGACAGGGGGCGTAGCAGATACGCAGTATTTT
CDR3: CASARTGGVADTQYF

D: .
size: .
J: TRBJ2-7
V: TRBV19
DNA: TGTGCCAGTAGTTTCCAACGTGGGGGCGGCGAGCAGTACTTC
CDR3: CASSFQRGGGEQYF

D: TRBD2
size: .
J: TRBJ2-3
V: TRBV7-3
DNA: TGTGCCAGCAGCTTGACGGGAGGTGCAGATACGCAGTATTTT
CDR3: CASSLTGGADTQYF

D: .
size: .
J: TRBJ1-3
V: TRBV7-8
DNA: TGTGCCAGCAGCTTAGGCAGGGATGGAAACACCATATATTTT
CDR3: CASSLGRDGNTIYF

D: TRBD2
size: .
J: TRBJ2-1
V: TRBV30
DNA: TGTGCCTGGAGTGCTAGAGGGAGGGCCGGTCCTGAGCAGTTCTTC
CDR3: CAWSARGRAGPEQFF

D: TRBD2
size: .
J: TRBJ2-1
V: TRBV11-3
DNA: TGTGCCAGCAGCTTCACCGGGAGGGTCAATGAGCAGTTCTTC
CDR3: CASSFTGRVNEQFF

D: .
size: .
J: TRBJ2-7
V: TRBV5-6
DNA: TGTGCCAGCAGCAAGACTCCTTTGGGCGAGCAGTACTTC
CDR3: CASSKTPLGEQYF

D: .
size: .
J: TRBJ2-1
V: TRBV5-3
DNA: TGTGCCAGAAGCTACGCTAGCCCAAACAATGAGCAGTTCTTC
CDR3: CARSYASPNNEQFF

D: .
size: once
J: TRBJ2-7
V: TRBV19
DNA: TGTGCCAGTAGTCCCCCGACAGGGAGGAAGAACGAGCAGTACTTC
CDR3: CASSPPTGRKNEQYF

D: .
size: once
J: TRBJ2-7
V: TRBV5-4
DNA: TGTGCCAGCAGCTTGGGCGGGACCCCCTACGAGCAGTACTTC
CDR3: CASSLGGTPYEQYF

D: .
size: few
J: TRBJ1-5
V: TRBV2
DNA: TGTGCCAGCAGTGAACAGGGGAATCAGCCCCAGCATTTT
CDR3: CASSEQGNQPQHF

D: .
size: .
J: TRBJ1-1
V: TRBV5-1
DNA: TGCGCCAGCAGCTTGCGACCGGACAGTGAAGCTTTCTTT
CDR3: CASSLRPDSEAFF

D: TRBD2
size: once
J: TRBJ2-4
V: TRBV4-1
DNA: TGCGCCAGCAGCCAAGCCACAGGGACTAGCGGGGCACAGTACTTC
CDR3: CASSQATGTSGAQYF

D: TRBD1
size: .
J: TRBJ2-2
V: TRBV7-2
DNA: TGTGCCAGCATGGCAGGGGGCCCCGGGGAGCTGTTTTTT
CDR3: CASMAGGPGELFF

D: .
size: .
J: TRBJ2-7
V: TRBV7-9
DNA: TGTGCCAGCAGCTTGGGGGCCTCGGGCCCCTACGAGCAGTACTTC
CDR3: CASSLGASGPYEQYF

D: .
size: .
J: TRBJ2-7
V: TRBV19
DNA: TGTGCCAGTAGTAACAGCCTTCTTTCCTACGAGCAGTACTTC
CDR3: CASSNSLLSYEQYF

D: .
size: few
J: TRBJ2-5
V: TRBV5-4
DNA: TGTGCCAGCAGCCCTCGGGACTCCCGAGAGACCCAGTACTTC
CDR3: CASSPRDSRETQYF

D: .
size: .
J: TRBJ2-1
V: TRBV19
DNA: TGTGCCAGTAGTAGACAGGCCGTTTACAATGAGCAGTTCTTC
CDR3: CASSRQAVYNEQFF

D: .
size: .
J: TRBJ1-4
V: TRBV7-2
DNA: TGTGCCAGCCGAAGTAGCCCTTGGCCGGATGAAAAACTGTTTTTT
CDR3: CASRSSPWPDEKLFF

D: TRBD2
size: .
J: TRBJ2-1
V: TRBV30
DNA: TGTGCCTGGAGGTTGACTAGCTTCTCCTACAATGAGCAGTTCTTC
CDR3: CAWRLTSFSYNEQFF

D: .
size: .
J: TRBJ2-3
V: TRBV15
DNA: TGTGCCACCAGCAGAGATCAGGCAGATACGCAGTATTTT
CDR3: CATSRDQADTQYF

D: TRBD2
size: .
J: TRBJ2-3
V: TRBV5-1
DNA: TGCGCCAGCAGCCGGACTAGCGGGAGTTGGGATACGCAGTATTTT
CDR3: CASSRTSGSWDTQYF

D: .
size: .
J: TRBJ2-1
V: TRBV7-2
DNA: TGTGCCAGCAGCACCACGAGAAAAACCTACAATGAGCAGTTCTTC
CDR3: CASSTTRKTYNEQFF

D: TRBD2
size: .
J: TRBJ2-1
V: TRBV5-4
DNA: TGTGCCAGCAGCTTGGAAGGGTTAGCGGGGTTGGATGAGCAGTTCTTC
CDR3: CASSLEGLAGLDEQFF

D: .
size: .
J: TRBJ1-4
V: TRBV19
DNA: TGTGCCAGTACCACCCGGGGGGGGGTGCGGGAAAAACTGTTTTTT
CDR3: CASTTRGGVREKLFF

D: TRBD2
size: .
J: TRBJ2-1
V: TRBV6-1
DNA: TGTGCCAGCAGTGAATGGGGTCTAGCGGAATACAATGAGCAGTTCTTC
CDR3: CASSEWGLAEYNEQFF

D: TRBD1
size: .
J: TRBJ2-2
V: TRBV19
DNA: TGTGCCAGTACCACGGGACAGGGAGGCGGGGAGCTGTTTTTT
CDR3: CASTTGQGGGELFF

D: TRBD1
size: .
J: TRBJ1-4
V: TRBV19
DNA: TGTGCCAGTAGCATCGGACAGGGGGTCTCTGAAAAACTGTTTTTT
CDR3: CASSIGQGVSEKLFF

D: TRBD1
size: once
J: TRBJ2-7
V: TRBV9
DNA: TGTGCCAGCAGCGGAAGGACAGGAGTCGGAGAGCAGTACTTC
CDR3: CASSGRTGVGEQYF

D: TRBD1
size: .
J: TRBJ2-1
V: TRBV19
DNA: TGTGCCAGTACCCCGTTGGGACAGGGGGCGTTAAATGAGCAGTTCTTC
CDR3: CASTPLGQGALNEQFF

D: .
size: .
J: TRBJ2-7
V: TRBV11-2
DNA: TGTGCCAGCAGCCCTCGGACTAACTCCTACGAGCAGTACTTC
CDR3: CASSPRTNSYEQYF

D: .
size: .
J: TRBJ1-2
V: TRBV7-3
DNA: TGTGCCAGCAGTCATCATCGCCCGGTAGGTGGAAGGGCAAGGGGGAACTATGGCTACACCTTC
CDR3: CASSHHRPVGGRARGNYGYTF

D: .
size: .
J: TRBJ1-1
V: TRBV6-5
DNA: TGTGCCAGCAGGGTCGACAGCTACACTGAAGCTTTCTTT
CDR3: CASRVDSYTEAFF

D: TRBD2
size: .
J: TRBJ2-3
V: TRBV11-2
DNA: TGTGCCAGCAGCGTCCGGACTAGCGGGAGTTTTAGGAGCACAGATACGCAGTATTTT
CDR3: CASSVRTSGSFRSTDTQYF

D: TRBD1
size: .
J: TRBJ1-3
V: TRBV28
DNA: TGTGCCAGCAGTCCCCTCGGGACAGGGGGTATTTCTGGAAACACCATATATTTT
CDR3: CASSPLGTGGISGNTIYF

D: TRBD1
size: .
J: TRBJ2-3
V: TRBV4-2
DNA: TGTGCCAGCAGCCAGGAACAGGGGAGCACAGATACGCAGTATTTT
CDR3: CASSQEQGSTDTQYF

D: .
size: .
J: TRBJ2-7
V: TRBV2
DNA: TGTGCCAGCAGGGGCTTAGGGGGACGGAGGAACGAGCAGTACTTC
CDR3: CASRGLGGRRNEQYF

D: .
size: .
J: TRBJ2-5
V: TRBV28
DNA: TGTGCCAGCAGTCCATTCGGACAGCAAGAGACCCAGTACTTC
CDR3: CASSPFGQQETQYF

D: .
size: once
J: TRBJ2-5
V: TRBV19
DNA: TGTGCCTCTTCCCGCGGAGAGAGGGAGACCCAGTACTTC
CDR3: CASSRGERETQYF

D: TRBD1
size: .
J: TRBJ1-5
V: TRBV6-5
DNA: TGTGCCAGCAAGACCACAGGGGACAGCAATCAGCCCCAGCATTTT
CDR3: CASKTTGDSNQPQHF

D: .
size: .
J: TRBJ1-5
V: TRBV16
DNA: TGTGCCAGCAGCCAATCCCATACAGGGACCAACAATCAGCCCCAGCATTTT
CDR3: CASSQSHTGTNNQPQHF

D: .
size: .
J: TRBJ1-4
V: TRBV7-2
DNA: TGTGCCAGCAGCCGAGGGAGTATAGAGGAAAAACTGTTTTTT
CDR3: CASSRGSIEEKLFF